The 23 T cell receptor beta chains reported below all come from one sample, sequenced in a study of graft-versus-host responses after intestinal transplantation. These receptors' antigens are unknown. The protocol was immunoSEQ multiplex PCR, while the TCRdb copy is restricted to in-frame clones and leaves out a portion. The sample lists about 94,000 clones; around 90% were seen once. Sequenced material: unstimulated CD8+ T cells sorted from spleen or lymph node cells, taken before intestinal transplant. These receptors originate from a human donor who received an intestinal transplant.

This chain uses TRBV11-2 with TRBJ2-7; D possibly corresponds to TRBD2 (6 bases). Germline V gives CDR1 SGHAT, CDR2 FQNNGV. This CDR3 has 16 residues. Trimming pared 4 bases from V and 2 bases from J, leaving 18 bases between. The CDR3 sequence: CASSSLTGTQPYEQYF. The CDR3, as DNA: TGTGCCAGCAGCTCCCTTACCGGGACTCAGCCCTACGAGCAGTACTTC.

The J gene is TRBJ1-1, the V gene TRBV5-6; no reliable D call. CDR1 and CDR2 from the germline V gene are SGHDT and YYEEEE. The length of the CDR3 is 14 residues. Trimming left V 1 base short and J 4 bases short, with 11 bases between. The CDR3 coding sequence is TGTGCCAGCAGCTTGTCCAGTTCGGGCACTGAAGCTTTCTTT. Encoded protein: CASSLSSSGTEAFF. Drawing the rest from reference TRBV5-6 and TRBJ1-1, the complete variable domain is DAGVTQSPTHLIKTRGQQVTLRCSPKSGHDTVSWYQQALGQGPQFIFQYYEEEERQRGNFPDRFSGHQFPNYSSELNVNALLLGDSALYLCASSLSSSGTEAFFGQGTRLTVV.

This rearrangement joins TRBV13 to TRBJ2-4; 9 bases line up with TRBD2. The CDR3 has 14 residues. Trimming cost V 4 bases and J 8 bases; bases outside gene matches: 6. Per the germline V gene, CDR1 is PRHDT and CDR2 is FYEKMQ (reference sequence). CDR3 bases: TGTGCCAGCAGCTGGGGACTAGCATTGGACATTCAGTACTTC. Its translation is CASSWGLALDIQYF.

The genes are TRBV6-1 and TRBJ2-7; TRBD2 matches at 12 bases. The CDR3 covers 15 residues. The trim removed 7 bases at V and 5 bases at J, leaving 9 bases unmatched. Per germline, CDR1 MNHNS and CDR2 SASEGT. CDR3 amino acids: CASNYLAGGPHEQYF. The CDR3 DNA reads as TGTGCCAGCAATTATCTAGCGGGAGGGCCCCACGAGCAGTACTTC.

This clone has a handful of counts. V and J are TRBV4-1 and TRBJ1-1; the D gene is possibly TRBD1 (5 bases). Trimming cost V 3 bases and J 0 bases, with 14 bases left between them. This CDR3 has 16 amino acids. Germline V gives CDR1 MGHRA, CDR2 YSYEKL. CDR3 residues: CASSQGQGLMNTEAFF. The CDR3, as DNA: TGCGCCAGCAGCCAGGGGCAGGGACTGATGAACACTGAAGCTTTCTTT.

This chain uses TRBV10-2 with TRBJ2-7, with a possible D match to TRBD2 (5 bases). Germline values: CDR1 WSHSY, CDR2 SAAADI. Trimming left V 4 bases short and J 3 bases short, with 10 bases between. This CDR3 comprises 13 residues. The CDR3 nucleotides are TGCGCCAGCAGTGTAGGAGGAGGCTACGAGCAGTACTTC. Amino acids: CASSVGGGYEQYF.

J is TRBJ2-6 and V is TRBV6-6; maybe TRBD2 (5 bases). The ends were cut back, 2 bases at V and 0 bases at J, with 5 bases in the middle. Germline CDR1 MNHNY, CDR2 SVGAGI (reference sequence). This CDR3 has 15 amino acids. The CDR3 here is CASSYEGSGANVLTF. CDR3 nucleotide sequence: TGTGCCAGCAGTTACGAGGGCTCTGGGGCCAACGTCCTGACTTTC.

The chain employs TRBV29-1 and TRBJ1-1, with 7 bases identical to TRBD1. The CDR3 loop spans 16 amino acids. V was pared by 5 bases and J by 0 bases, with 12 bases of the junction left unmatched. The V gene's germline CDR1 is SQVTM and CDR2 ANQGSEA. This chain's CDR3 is CSVRGTELFMNTEAFF. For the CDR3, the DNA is TGCAGCGTTCGAGGGACAGAACTTTTCATGAACACTGAAGCTTTCTTT.

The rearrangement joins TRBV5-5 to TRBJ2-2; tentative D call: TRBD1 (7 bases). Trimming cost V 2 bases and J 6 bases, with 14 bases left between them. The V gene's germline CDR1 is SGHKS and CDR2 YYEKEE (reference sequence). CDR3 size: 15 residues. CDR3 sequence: CASSFRQGGSGELFF. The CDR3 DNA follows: TGTGCCAGCAGCTTTCGGCAGGGGGGCTCCGGGGAGCTGTTTTTT.

The CDR3 reads CASSLDFYEQYF. CDR3 sequence (DNA): TGTGCCAGCAGCCTAGATTTCTACGAGCAGTACTTC. The rearrangement links TRBV2 to TRBJ2-7; D is ambiguous. V lost 6 bases, J lost 3 bases, and 9 bases lay in between. The germline gives CDR1 SNHLY, CDR2 FYNNEI. CDR3 length: 12 amino acids.

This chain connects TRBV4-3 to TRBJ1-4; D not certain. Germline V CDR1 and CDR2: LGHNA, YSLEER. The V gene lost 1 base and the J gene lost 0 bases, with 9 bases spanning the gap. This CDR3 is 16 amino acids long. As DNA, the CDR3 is TGCGCCAGCAGCCAAGTACCCACTGCAACTAATGAAAAACTGTTTTTT. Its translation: CASSQVPTATNEKLFF.

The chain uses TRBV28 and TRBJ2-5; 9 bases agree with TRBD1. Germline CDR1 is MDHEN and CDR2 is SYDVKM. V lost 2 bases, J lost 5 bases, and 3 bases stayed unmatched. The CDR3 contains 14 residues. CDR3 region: CASSLDRGTETQYF. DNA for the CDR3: TGTGCCAGCAGTTTAGACAGGGGGACGGAGACCCAGTACTTC.

The CDR3 DNA is TGTGCCACCAGCAGACAGGGACAGGGGTCCTACGAGCAGTACTTC. Its translation: CATSRQGQGSYEQYF. V gene TRBV15 combines with J gene TRBJ2-7; 10 bases fit TRBD1. The CDR3 extends over 15 amino acids. Germline V gene data show CDR1 as LNHNV and CDR2 as YYDKDF (reference sequence). The trim removed 2 bases at V and 1 base at J, leaving 2 bases unmatched.

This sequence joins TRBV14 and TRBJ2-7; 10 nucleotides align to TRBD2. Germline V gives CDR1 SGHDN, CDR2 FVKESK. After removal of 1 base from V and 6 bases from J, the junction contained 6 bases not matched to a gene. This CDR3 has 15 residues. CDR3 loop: CASSQGSSGSSEQYF. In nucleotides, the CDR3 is TGTGCCAGCAGCCAAGGATCTAGCGGGAGCAGCGAGCAGTACTTC.

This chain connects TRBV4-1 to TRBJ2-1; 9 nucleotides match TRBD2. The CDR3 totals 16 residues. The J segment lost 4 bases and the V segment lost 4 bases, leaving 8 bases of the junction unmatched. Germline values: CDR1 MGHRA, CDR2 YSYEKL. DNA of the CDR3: TGCGCCAGCAGCCCGATGCTAGCGGGGATGTACAATGAGCAGTTCTTC. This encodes CASSPMLAGMYNEQFF.

The CDR3 nucleotides are TGTGCCAGCAGTTACTCAAACCCCACTGCTAACTATGGCTACACCTTC. Encoded protein: CASSYSNPTANYGYTF. The chain combines TRBV6-5 with TRBJ1-2; D not certain. V was trimmed by 0 bases and J by 0 bases, leaving 11 bases between them. Germline lookup yields CDR1 MNHEY and CDR2 SVGAGI. The CDR3 totals 16 residues.

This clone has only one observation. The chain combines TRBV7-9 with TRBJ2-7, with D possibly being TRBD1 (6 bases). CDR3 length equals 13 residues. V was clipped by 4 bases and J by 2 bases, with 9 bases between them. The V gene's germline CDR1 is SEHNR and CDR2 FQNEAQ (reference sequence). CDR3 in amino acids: CASSSNRAYEQYF. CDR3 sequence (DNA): TGTGCCAGCAGCTCCAACAGGGCCTACGAGCAGTACTTC.

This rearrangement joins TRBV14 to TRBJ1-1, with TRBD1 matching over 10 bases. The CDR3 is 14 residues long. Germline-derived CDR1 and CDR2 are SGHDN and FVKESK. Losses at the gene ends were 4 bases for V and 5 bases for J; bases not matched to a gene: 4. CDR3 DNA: TGTGCCAGCAGCCGGACAGGGGGAGGAACTGAAGCTTTCTTT. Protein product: CASSRTGGGTEAFF.

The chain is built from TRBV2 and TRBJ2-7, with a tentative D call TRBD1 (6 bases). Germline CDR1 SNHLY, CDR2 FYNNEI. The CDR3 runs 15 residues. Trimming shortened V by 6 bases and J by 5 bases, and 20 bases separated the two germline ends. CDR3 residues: CASRGGQALLHEQYF. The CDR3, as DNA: TGTGCCAGCAGAGGGGGTCAGGCCCTTCTCCACGAGCAGTACTTC.

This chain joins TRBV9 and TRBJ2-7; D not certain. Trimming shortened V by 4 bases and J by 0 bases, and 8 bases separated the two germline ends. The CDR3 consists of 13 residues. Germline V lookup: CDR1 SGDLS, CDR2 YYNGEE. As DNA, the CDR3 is TGTGCCAGCAGCAACAGCAACTCCTACGAGCAGTACTTC. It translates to CASSNSNSYEQYF.

For the CDR3, the DNA is TGTGCCAGCAGTTTTCTAGCGGGACCCACAGATACGCAGTATTTT. It specifies CASSFLAGPTDTQYF. This chain connects TRBV28 to TRBJ2-3; 9 bases agree with TRBD2. The V segment lost 3 bases and the J segment 2 bases; nucleotides outside the gene matches: 3. This CDR3 has 15 residues. Per the germline V gene, CDR1 is MDHEN and CDR2 is SYDVKM. The full variable domain, its missing parts supplied by reference TRBV28 and TRBJ2-3, is DVKVTQSSRYLVKRTGEKVFLECVQDMDHENMFWYRQDPGLGLRLIYFSYDVKMKEKGDIPEGYSVSREKKERFSLILESASTNQTSMYLCASSFLAGPTDTQYFGPGTRLTVL.

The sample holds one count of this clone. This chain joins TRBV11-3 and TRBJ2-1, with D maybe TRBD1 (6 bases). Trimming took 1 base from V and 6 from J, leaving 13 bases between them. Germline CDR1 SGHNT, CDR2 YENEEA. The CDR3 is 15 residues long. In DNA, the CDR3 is TGTGCCAGCAGCTTAGGGTCAGGGGATCGCAATGAGCAGTTCTTC. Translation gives CASSLGSGDRNEQFF.

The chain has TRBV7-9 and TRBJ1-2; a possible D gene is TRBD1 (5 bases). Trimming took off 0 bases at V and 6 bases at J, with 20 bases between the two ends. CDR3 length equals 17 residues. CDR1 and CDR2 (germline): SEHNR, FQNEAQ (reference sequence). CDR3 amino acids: CASSLARGVGGFDGYTF. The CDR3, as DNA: TGTGCCAGCAGCTTAGCCCGGGGCGTGGGGGGTTTCGATGGCTACACCTTC.